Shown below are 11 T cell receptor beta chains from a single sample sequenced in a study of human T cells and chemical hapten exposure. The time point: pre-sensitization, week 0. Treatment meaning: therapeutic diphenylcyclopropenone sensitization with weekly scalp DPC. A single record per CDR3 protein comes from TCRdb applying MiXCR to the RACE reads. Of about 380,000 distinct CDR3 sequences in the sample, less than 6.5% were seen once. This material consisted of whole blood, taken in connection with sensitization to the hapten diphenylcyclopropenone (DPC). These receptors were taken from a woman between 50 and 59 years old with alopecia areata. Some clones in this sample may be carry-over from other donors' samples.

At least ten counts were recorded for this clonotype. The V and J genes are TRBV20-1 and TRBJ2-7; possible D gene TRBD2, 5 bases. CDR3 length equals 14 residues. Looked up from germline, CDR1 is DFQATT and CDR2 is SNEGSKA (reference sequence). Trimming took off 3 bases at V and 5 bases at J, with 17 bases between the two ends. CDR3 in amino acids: CSASVPIEGNEQYF. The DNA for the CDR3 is TGCAGTGCTAGTGTGCCTATAGAGGGAAACGAGCAGTACTTC.

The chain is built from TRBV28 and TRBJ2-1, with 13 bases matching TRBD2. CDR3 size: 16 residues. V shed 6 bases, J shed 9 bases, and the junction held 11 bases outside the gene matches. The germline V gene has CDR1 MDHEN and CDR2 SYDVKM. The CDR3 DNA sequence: TGTGCCAGCAGCTTCGGACTAGCGGGAGAATTGGGTGAGCAGTTCTTC. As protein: CASSFGLAGELGEQFF.

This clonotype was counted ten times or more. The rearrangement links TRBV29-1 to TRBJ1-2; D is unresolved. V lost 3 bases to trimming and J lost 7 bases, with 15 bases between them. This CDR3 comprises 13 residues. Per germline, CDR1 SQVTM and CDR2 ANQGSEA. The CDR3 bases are TGCAGCGTTGATCAGCGCGACGACTCTGGCTACACCTTC. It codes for CSVDQRDDSGYTF.

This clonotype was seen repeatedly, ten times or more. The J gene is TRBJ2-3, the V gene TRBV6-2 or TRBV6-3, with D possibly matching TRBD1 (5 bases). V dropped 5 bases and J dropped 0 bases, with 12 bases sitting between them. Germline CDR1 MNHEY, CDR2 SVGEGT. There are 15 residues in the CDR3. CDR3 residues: CASSRSGFSTDTQYF. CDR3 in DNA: TGTGCCAGCAGTCGCTCAGGGTTCAGCACAGATACGCAGTATTTT.

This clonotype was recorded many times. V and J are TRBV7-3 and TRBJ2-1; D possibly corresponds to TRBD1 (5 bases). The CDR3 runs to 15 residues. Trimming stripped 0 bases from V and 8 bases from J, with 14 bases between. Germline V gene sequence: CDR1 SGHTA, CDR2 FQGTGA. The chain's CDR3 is CASSLTGQGWDEQFF. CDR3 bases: TGTGCCAGCAGCTTAACGGGGCAGGGATGGGATGAGCAGTTCTTC. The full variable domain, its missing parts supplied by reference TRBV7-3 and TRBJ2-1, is GAGVSQTPSNKVTEKGKYVELRCDPISGHTALYWYRQSLGQGPEFLIYFQGTGAADDSGLPNDRFFAVRPEGSVSTLKIQRTERGDSAVYLCASSLTGQGWDEQFFGPGTRLTVL.

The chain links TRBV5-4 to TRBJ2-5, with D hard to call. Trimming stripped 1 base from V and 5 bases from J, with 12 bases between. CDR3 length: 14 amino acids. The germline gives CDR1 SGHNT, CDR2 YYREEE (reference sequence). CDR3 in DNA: TGTGCCAGCAGCTTGTCGGCGGTTGCTGAGACCCAGTACTTC. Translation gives CASSLSAVAETQYF.

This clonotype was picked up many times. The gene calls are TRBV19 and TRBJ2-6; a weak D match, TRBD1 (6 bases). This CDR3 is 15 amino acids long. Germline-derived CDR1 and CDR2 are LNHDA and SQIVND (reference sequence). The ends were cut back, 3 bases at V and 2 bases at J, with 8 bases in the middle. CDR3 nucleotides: TGTGCCAGTAGTATGACAGGTCCTGGGGCCAACGTCCTGACTTTC. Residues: CASSMTGPGANVLTF.

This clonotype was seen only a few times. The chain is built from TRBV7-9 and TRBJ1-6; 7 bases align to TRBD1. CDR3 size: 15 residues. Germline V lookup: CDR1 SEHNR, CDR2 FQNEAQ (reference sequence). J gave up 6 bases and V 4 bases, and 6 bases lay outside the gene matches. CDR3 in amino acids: CASSSARGLNSPLHF. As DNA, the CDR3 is TGTGCCAGCAGCTCGGCAAGGGGGCTTAATTCACCCCTCCACTTT.

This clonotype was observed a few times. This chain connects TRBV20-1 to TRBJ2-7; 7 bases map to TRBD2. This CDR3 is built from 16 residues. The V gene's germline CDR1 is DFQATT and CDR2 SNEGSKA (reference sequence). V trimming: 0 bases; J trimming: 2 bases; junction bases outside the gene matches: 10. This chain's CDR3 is CSARDPLLAGAYEQYF. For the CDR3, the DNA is TGCAGTGCTAGAGATCCCCTACTGGCGGGGGCCTACGAGCAGTACTTC.

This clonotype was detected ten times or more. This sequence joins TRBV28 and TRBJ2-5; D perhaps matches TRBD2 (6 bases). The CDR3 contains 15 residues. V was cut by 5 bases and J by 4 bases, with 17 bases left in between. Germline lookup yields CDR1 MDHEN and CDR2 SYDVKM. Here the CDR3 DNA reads TGTGCCAGCAGTCCCCAGATCATCGGGGGAGAGACCCAGTACTTC. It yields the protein CASSPQIIGGETQYF. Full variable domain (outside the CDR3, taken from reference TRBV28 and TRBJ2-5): DVKVTQSSRYLVKRTGEKVFLECVQDMDHENMFWYRQDPGLGLRLIYFSYDVKMKEKGDIPEGYSVSREKKERFSLILESASTNQTSMYLCASSPQIIGGETQYFGPGTRLLVL.

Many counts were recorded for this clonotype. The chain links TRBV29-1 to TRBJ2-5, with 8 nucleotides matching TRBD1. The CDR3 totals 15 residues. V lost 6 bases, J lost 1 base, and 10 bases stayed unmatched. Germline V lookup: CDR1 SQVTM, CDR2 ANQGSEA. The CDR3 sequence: CSVPTGTGAQETQYF. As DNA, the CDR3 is TGCAGCGTGCCTACCGGGACAGGAGCCCAAGAGACCCAGTACTTC.